What follows describes a single T cell receptor beta chain. Its antigen remains unidentified. This record comes from a study of vaccination and CD4 T cells after COVID-19. The germline CDR1 and CDR2 sequences are MDHEN and SYDVKM. This CDR3 has 17 residues. Trimming took 3 bases from V and 2 from J; bases not matched to a gene: 9. Study findings and constraints: Relatively few convalescent patients were studied, without early post-infection timepoints.

MiXCR, applied by TCRdb to the PCR reads, yields one record per CDR3 protein. The sample lists approximately 20,000 distinct CDR3 sequences; roughly 63% were seen once. The sequence came from a human donor who had recovered from COVID-19. The V gene is TRBV28, the J gene TRBJ2-5; TRBD2 agrees at 10 bases. This sample comprised CD4+ T cells from blood, obtained after SARS-CoV-2 vaccination. The CDR3 here is CASSLSSGRGRQETQYF. The CDR3 DNA sequence: TGTGCCAGCAGTTTGTCTAGCGGGAGAGGCCGGCAAGAGACCCAGTACTTC.